This entry lists 24 T cell receptor beta chains sequenced from one sample in a study of blood T cells in healthy people across ages. A second roughly 6 to 12 cycle PCR used barcoded and J-beta primers. TCRdb itself ran the 5' RACE reads through MiXCR, one entry per CDR3 protein. The profile shows about 800,000 distinct CDR3 sequences, 25% of them singletons. The data were also submitted as part of a second study, on T cells of mothers and their children.

Material for sequencing was blood. These receptors were taken from a boy younger than 18 in good health.

DNA for the CDR3: TGTGCCAGCAGCGTAGACTCGAGGGTGGGGCCGTTCTTC. Translation: CASSVDSRVGPFF. The chain carries TRBV9 and TRBJ2-1; D may be TRBD1 or TRBD2 (5 bases each). The CDR3 has 13 residues. Germline V gene sequence: CDR1 SGDLS, CDR2 YYNGEE. V was pared by 0 bases and J by 15 bases, with 16 bases between. The whole variable domain, remainder taken from reference TRBV9 and TRBJ2-1, is DSGVTQTPKHLITATGQRVTLRCSPRSGDLSVYWYQQSLDQGLQFLIQYYNGEERAKGNILERFSAQQFPDLHSELNLSSLELGDSALYFCASSVDSRVGPFFGPGTRLTVL.

This clonotype was picked up a small number of times. The chain is built from TRBV7-2 and TRBJ1-1; weak D call: TRBD1 (5 bases). Germline V CDR1 and CDR2: SGHTA, FQGNSA. There are 17 residues in the CDR3. V lost 5 bases and J lost 1, with 20 bases in between. The CDR3 DNA follows: TGTGCCAGCAGCACTAGTCGGGGGATTCGGAGGAACACTGAAGCTTTCTTT. The encoded protein is CASSTSRGIRRNTEAFF.

This clonotype was counted a few times. The chain employs TRBV9 and TRBJ2-7; maybe TRBD1 (7 bases). In germline, CDR1 is SGDLS, CDR2 YYNGEE. The CDR3 has 16 amino acids. V was clipped by 0 bases and J by 5 bases, with 18 bases between them. CDR3 sequence reads: CASSVEIQGGLDEQYF. CDR3 in DNA: TGTGCCAGCAGCGTAGAGATTCAGGGGGGACTTGACGAGCAGTACTTC.

A few counts support this clonotype. The chain carries TRBV27 and TRBJ2-7, with D tentatively TRBD1 (6 bases). The CDR3 is made up of 14 amino acids. The V end lost 3 bases, the J end lost 3 bases, and 12 bases lay between the germline ends. Germline lookup yields CDR1 MNHEY and CDR2 SMNVEV (reference sequence). CDR3 in DNA: TGTGCCAGCAGTTTCGGTCCAGGGGTCTACGAGCAGTACTTC. This encodes CASSFGPGVYEQYF.

This sequence joins TRBV5-6 and TRBJ2-6; 7 bases align to TRBD1. Germline CDR1 SGHDT, CDR2 YYEEEE. CDR3 length equals 16 residues. V lost 4 bases and J lost 2; bases outside the gene matches: 6. The CDR3 nucleotides are TGTGCCAGCAGCGGGCGCGACAGGGCTGGGGCCAACGTCCTGACTTTC. Amino acids: CASSGRDRAGANVLTF. Complete variable domain (other parts from reference TRBV5-6 and TRBJ2-6): DAGVTQSPTHLIKTRGQQVTLRCSPKSGHDTVSWYQQALGQGPQFIFQYYEEEERQRGNFPDRFSGHQFPNYSSELNVNALLLGDSALYLCASSGRDRAGANVLTFGAGSRLTVL.

The sample holds a few counts of this clonotype. The V call is TRBV24-1, the J call TRBJ1-5; TRBD1 matches 8 bases. The V gene's germline CDR1 is KGHDR and CDR2 SFDVKD. This CDR3 region has 17 residues. With 4 bases clipped from V and 4 bases from J, the junction kept 11 bases outside the gene matches. The CDR3 DNA reads as TGTGCCACCAGTGACCCGACAGGGGACGGGGCGAATCAGCCCCAGCATTTT. Translated: CATSDPTGDGANQPQHF.

The chain couples TRBV6-1 to TRBJ2-5, with 7 bases identical to TRBD2. There are 15 residues in the CDR3. After removal of 6 bases from V and 4 bases from J, the junction contained 11 bases not matched to a gene. In germline, CDR1 is MNHNS, CDR2 SASEGT. The chain's CDR3 is CASSRQAGGGETQYF. CDR3 sequence (DNA): TGTGCCAGCAGCCGACAAGCTGGCGGGGGAGAGACCCAGTACTTC.

The gene calls are TRBV11-2 and TRBJ1-6, with 8 nucleotides matching TRBD1. CDR1 SGHAT and CDR2 FQNNGV come from the germline V gene. V was clipped by 6 bases and J by 9 bases; unmatched bases: 13. The CDR3 runs to 16 residues. CDR3 in DNA: TGTGCCAGCAGTCTTTCTCGGCAGGGGGCCCGTTCACCCCTCCACTTT. It specifies CASSLSRQGARSPLHF.

J is TRBJ2-5 and V is TRBV29-1; 10 nucleotides match TRBD1. CDR3 length: 15 residues. J lost 1 base, V lost 5 bases, and 7 bases had no gene match. CDR1 is SQVTM and CDR2 is ANQGSEA in the germline V gene. The CDR3 region has the DNA TGCAGCGTTCGACAGGGGGCCGGGCGCCAAGAGACCCAGTACTTC. Its protein is CSVRQGAGRQETQYF.

This clonotype was detected a few times. The V and J genes are TRBV4-1 and TRBJ2-1; D remains unclear. The germline CDR1 and CDR2 sequences are MGHRA and YSYEKL. V lost 4 bases and J 5 bases, leaving 6 bases between the germline ends. This CDR3 contains 12 residues. The CDR3 reads CASSLENNEQFF. CDR3 in DNA: TGCGCCAGCAGCCTCGAGAACAATGAGCAGTTCTTC.

CDR3 sequence (DNA): TGTGCCAGCAGCTTAGGGACCCTTGCAACTAATGAAAAACTGTTTTTT. It translates to CASSLGTLATNEKLFF. V is TRBV7-9 and J is TRBJ1-4, with D unresolved. CDR1 is SEHNR and CDR2 is FQNEAQ in the germline V gene (reference sequence). The CDR3 has 16 residues. V was shortened by 1 base and J by 0 bases, with 9 bases between the two germline ends.

This clonotype was seen repeatedly, ten times or more. The chain carries TRBV7-9 and TRBJ2-5, with D unclear. V lost 3 bases and J lost 5, with 7 bases in between. The CDR3 length is 12 residues. Per germline, CDR1 SEHNR and CDR2 FQNEAQ (reference sequence). CDR3 DNA sequence: TGTGCCAGCAGCTTGGGTGTGGAGACCCAGTACTTC. Residues: CASSLGVETQYF.

The chain uses TRBV29-1 and TRBJ1-1; 7 nucleotides line up with TRBD1. There are 11 residues in the CDR3. The germline CDR1 and CDR2 sequences are SQVTM and ANQGSEA. V shed 7 bases and J 3 bases; nucleotides not matched to a gene: 2. CDR3 in DNA: TGCAGCGACGGACAGGACACTGAAGCTTTCTTT. Protein product: CSDGQDTEAFF.

J is TRBJ1-4 and V is TRBV5-6, with 8 bases that match TRBD1. The CDR3 sequence is 15 residues long. Germline-derived CDR1 and CDR2 are SGHDT and YYEEEE. The V and J ends lost 3 bases and 7 bases, in that order; junction bases with no gene match: 8. The CDR3 reads CASSYGTGKAEKLFF. The CDR3 DNA reads as TGTGCCAGCAGCTACGGGACAGGAAAGGCTGAAAAACTGTTTTTT.

The chain has TRBV7-8 and TRBJ2-5; 7 nucleotides align to TRBD2. This CDR3 contains 14 residues. The germline CDR1 and CDR2 sequences are SGHVS and FQNEAQ. V lost 4 bases to trimming and J lost 5 bases; unmatched junction nucleotides: 7. Here the CDR3 reads CASSSGGVGETQYF. The CDR3 DNA sequence: TGTGCCAGCAGCTCGGGGGGAGTCGGGGAGACCCAGTACTTC.

V is TRBV6-6 and J is TRBJ1-1; D unresolved. Germline CDR1 is MNHNY and CDR2 is SVGAGI (reference sequence). The CDR3 is made up of 13 amino acids. V lost 6 bases to trimming and J lost 10 bases, with 18 bases between them. This CDR3 reads CASRSDPPAGAFF. The CDR3 DNA is TGTGCCAGCAGATCGGACCCTCCGGCTGGAGCTTTCTTT.

The chain uses TRBV2 and TRBJ2-5; 10 nucleotides align to TRBD2. The V gene's germline CDR1 is SNHLY and CDR2 FYNNEI. J was trimmed by 3 bases and V by 8 bases; bases with no gene match: 9. The CDR3 has 15 residues. In DNA, the CDR3 is TGTGCCAGCCTCAGTCTAGCGGGGGAGGAAGAGACCCAGTACTTC. This encodes CASLSLAGEEETQYF.

This clonotype showed up just a few times. The chain links TRBV4-1 to TRBJ2-1; D remains unclear. The CDR3 extends over 15 amino acids. Germline values: CDR1 MGHRA, CDR2 YSYEKL. V lost 4 bases, J lost 0 bases, and 10 bases lay in between. CDR3 DNA: TGCGCCAGCAGCCCCTACCAGAGCTCCTACAATGAGCAGTTCTTC. It codes for CASSPYQSSYNEQFF.

This clonotype was seen only a few times. This sequence joins TRBV4-2 and TRBJ1-2; weak D call: TRBD1 (5 bases). Trimming took 0 bases from V and 8 from J, leaving 19 bases between them. The CDR3 totals 16 residues. Per the germline V gene, CDR1 is LGHNA and CDR2 is YNFKEQ. The CDR3 sequence: CASSQDTNGDGRGYTF. In DNA form, the CDR3 reads TGTGCCAGCAGCCAAGACACGAACGGGGACGGCAGGGGCTACACCTTC.

A few counts support this clonotype. The V gene is TRBV5-1, the J gene TRBJ1-2; 8 bases match TRBD1. V trimming: 2 bases; J trimming: 4 bases; junction bases outside the gene matches: 7. Germline CDR1 and CDR2: SGHRS and YFSETQ. CDR3 length: 15 amino acids. DNA for the CDR3: TGCGCCAGCAGCTTAGGGACAGGCCTCCTCTATGGCTACACCTTC. As protein: CASSLGTGLLYGYTF.

This clonotype was found a few times. This chain connects TRBV29-1 to TRBJ1-1; TRBD1 matches 7 bases. This CDR3 region has 13 residues. The V gene's germline CDR1 is SQVTM and CDR2 ANQGSEA. Trimming took 6 bases from V and 1 from J; bases not matched to a gene: 5. DNA of the CDR3: TGCAGCGTCAGACAGGGTGCGAACACTGAAGCTTTCTTT. This gives the protein CSVRQGANTEAFF. Together with reference TRBV29-1 and TRBJ1-1, the CDR3 gives the full variable domain: SAVISQKPSRDICQRGTSLTIQCQVDSQVTMMFWYRQQPGQSLTLIATANQGSEATYESGFVIDKFPISRPNLTFSTLTVSNMSPEDSSIYLCSVRQGANTEAFFGQGTRLTVV.

The V call is TRBV30, the J call TRBJ2-5; D gene uncertain. With 0 bases removed from V and 4 bases from J, the gap between germline ends came to 9 bases. The length of the CDR3 is 13 residues. Germline V gene lookup returns CDR1 GTSNPN and CDR2 SVGIG (reference sequence). The CDR3 reads CAWSVPSLETQYF. CDR3 bases: TGTGCCTGGAGTGTTCCTTCCCTAGAGACCCAGTACTTC.

The chain uses TRBV29-1 and TRBJ2-5; D is possibly TRBD2 (6 bases). The last part of the DNA fits TRBJ2-1 better; the J call may be wrong. This CDR3 spans 12 amino acids. Germline V gives CDR1 SQVTM, CDR2 ANQGSEA. The CDR3 DNA reads as TGCAGCGTTGATCTGACTAGTAGGGAGCAGTTCTTC. Its translation is CSVDLTSREQFF.

This chain uses TRBV12-3 or TRBV12-4 with TRBJ2-3; a weak D match, TRBD1 (6 bases). V was pared by 0 bases and J by 4 bases, with 8 bases between. The CDR3 totals 14 residues. The CDR3 nucleotides are TGTGCCAGCAGTTTAGCCCAGGGGTCAGATACGCAGTATTTT. Its translation: CASSLAQGSDTQYF.